This T cell receptor beta chain was captured in a study of lymphopenia after photon versus proton radiotherapy. Whole-study findings and limits: Post-nadir diversity loss with photons came from oligoclonal expansion, particularly CD8+ Temra cells.

Looked up from germline, CDR1 is SEHNR and CDR2 is FQNEAQ (reference sequence). The CDR3 is made up of 14 amino acids. Method: immunoSEQ multiplex PCR; TCRdb's copy keeps in-frame clones and lacks some. The profile shows about 24,000 clones, 70% to 85% of them singletons. Concerning this clone: Its antigen is as yet unknown.

Sequences were derived from peripheral blood, sampled from a patient treated with proton-based radiotherapy. The sequence derives from a woman aged 65 to 85 with pancreatic cancer. V is TRBV7-9 and J is TRBJ2-5, with 9 bases identical to TRBD1. The DNA end favors TRBJ2-7, so the J call may be wrong. The CDR3 region has the DNA TGTGCCAGCAGCCCGGGACAGGGAACCTACGAGCAGTACTTC. Its protein product is CASSPGQGTYEQYF.